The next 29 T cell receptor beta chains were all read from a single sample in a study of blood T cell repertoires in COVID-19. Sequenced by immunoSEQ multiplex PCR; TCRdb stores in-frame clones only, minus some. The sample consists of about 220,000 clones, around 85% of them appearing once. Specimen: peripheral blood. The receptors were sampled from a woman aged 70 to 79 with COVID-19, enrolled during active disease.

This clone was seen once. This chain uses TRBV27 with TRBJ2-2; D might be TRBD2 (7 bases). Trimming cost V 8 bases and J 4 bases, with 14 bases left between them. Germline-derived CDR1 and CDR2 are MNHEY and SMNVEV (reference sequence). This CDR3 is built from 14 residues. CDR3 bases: TGTGCCAGCTCTGGGGGGGGCTTCACCGGGGAGCTGTTTTTT. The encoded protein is CASSGGGFTGELFF.

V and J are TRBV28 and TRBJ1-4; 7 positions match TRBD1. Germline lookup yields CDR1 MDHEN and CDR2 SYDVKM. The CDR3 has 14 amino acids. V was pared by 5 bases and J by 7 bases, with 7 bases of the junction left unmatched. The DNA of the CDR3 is TGTGCCAGCAGTACCCGACAGGGAAGTGAAAAACTGTTTTTT. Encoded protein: CASSTRQGSEKLFF.

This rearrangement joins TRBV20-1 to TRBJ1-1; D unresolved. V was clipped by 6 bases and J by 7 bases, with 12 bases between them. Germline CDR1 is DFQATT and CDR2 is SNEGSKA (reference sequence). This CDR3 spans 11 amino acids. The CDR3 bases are TGCAGTGCCACCCTGAACGGTGAAGCTTTCTTT. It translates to CSATLNGEAFF.

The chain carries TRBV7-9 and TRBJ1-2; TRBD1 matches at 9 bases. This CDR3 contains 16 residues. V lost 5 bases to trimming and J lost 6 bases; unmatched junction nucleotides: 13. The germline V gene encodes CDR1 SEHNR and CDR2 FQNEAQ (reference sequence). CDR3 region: CASSTNPRDRADGYTF. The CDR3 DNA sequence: TGTGCCAGCAGCACAAACCCCCGGGACAGGGCTGATGGCTACACCTTC.

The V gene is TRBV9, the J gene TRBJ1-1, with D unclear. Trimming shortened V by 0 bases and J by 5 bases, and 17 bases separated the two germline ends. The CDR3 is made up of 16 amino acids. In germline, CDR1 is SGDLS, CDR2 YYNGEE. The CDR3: CASSVDGGPGGTEAFF. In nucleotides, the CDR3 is TGTGCCAGCAGCGTAGATGGAGGGCCCGGAGGGACTGAAGCTTTCTTT.

CDR3 nucleotides: TGTGCCAGCACCGAACGGACAGGGGGTCCCCTGGCTAATGAAAAACTGTTTTTT. It specifies CASTERTGGPLANEKLFF. The rearrangement uses TRBV25-1 and TRBJ1-4, with 10 bases fitting TRBD1. Germline V gives CDR1 MGHDK, CDR2 SYGVNS. The J segment lost 3 bases and the V segment lost 7 bases, leaving 14 bases of the junction unmatched. The CDR3 is made up of 18 amino acids.

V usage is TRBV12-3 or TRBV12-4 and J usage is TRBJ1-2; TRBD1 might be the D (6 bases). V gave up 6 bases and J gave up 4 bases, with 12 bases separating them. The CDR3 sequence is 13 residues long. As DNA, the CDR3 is TGTGCCAGCAGCCAGACAGGATCCTATGGCTACACCTTC. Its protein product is CASSQTGSYGYTF.

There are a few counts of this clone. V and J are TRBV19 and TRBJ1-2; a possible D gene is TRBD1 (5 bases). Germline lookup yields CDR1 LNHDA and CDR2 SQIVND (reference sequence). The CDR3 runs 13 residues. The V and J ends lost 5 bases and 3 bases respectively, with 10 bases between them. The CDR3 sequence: CASSPPGYYGYTF. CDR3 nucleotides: TGTGCCAGTAGTCCCCCAGGGTACTATGGCTACACCTTC.

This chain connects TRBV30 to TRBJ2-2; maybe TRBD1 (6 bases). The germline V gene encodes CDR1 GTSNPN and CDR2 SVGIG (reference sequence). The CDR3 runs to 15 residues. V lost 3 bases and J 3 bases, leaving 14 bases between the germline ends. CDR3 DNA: TGTGCCTGGAGATCCCGGGACACCGACACCGGGGAGCTGTTTTTT. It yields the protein CAWRSRDTDTGELFF.

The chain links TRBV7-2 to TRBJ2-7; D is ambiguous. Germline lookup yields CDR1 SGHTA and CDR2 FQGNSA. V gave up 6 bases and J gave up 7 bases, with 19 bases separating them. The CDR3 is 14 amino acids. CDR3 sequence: CASSFNPTLTEQYF. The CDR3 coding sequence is TGTGCCAGCAGTTTTAATCCTACTTTAACGGAGCAGTACTTC.

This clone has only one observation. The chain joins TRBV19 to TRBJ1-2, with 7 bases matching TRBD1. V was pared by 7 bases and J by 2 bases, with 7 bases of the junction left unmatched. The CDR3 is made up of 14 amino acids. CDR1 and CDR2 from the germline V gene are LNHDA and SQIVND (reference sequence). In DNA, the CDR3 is TGTGCCAGTACCCCGACAGGGATAAACTATGGCTACACCTTC. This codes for CASTPTGINYGYTF.

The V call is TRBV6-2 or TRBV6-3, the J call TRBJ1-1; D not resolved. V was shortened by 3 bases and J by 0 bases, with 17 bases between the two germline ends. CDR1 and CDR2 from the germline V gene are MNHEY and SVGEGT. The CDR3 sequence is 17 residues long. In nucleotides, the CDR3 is TGTGCCAGCAGTTATCCCCCCTCTAGGGAGTTGAACACTGAAGCTTTCTTT. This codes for CASSYPPSRELNTEAFF.

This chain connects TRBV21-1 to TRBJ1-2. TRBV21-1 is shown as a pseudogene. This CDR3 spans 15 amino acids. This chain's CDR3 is CASSKARGLAYGYTF. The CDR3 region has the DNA TGTGCCAGCAGCAAAGCCCGGGGGTTGGCCTATGGCTACACCTTC.

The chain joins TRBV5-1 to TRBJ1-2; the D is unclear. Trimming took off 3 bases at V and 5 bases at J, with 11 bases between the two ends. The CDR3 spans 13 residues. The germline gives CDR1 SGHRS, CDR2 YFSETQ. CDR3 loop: CASSSGWMYGYTF. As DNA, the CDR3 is TGCGCCAGCAGCTCGGGATGGATGTATGGCTACACCTTC. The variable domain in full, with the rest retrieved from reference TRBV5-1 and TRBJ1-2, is KAGVTQTPRYLIKTRGQQVTLSCSPISGHRSVSWYQQTPGQGLQFLFEYFSETQRNKGNFPGRFSGRQFSNSRSEMNVSTLELGDSALYLCASSSGWMYGYTFGSGTRLTVV.

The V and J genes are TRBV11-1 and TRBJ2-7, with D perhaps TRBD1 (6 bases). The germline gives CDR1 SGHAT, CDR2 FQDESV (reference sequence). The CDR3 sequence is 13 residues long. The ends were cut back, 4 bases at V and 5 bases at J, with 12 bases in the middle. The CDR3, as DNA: TGTGCCAGCAGCTCCTGGACAGTCAACGAGCAGTACTTC. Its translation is CASSSWTVNEQYF.

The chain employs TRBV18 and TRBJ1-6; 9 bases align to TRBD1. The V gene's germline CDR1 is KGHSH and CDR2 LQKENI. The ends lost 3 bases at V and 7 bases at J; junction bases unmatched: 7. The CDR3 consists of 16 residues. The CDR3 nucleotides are TGTGCCAGCTCACCCCAGCGGGGACAGGGAAATTCACCCCTCCACTTT. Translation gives CASSPQRGQGNSPLHF.

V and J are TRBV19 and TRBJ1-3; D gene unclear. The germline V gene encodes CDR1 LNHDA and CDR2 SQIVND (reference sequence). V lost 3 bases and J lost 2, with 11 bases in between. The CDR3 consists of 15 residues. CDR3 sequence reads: CASSIDRETGNTIYF. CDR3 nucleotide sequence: TGTGCCAGTAGTATCGACCGGGAGACTGGAAACACCATATATTTT.

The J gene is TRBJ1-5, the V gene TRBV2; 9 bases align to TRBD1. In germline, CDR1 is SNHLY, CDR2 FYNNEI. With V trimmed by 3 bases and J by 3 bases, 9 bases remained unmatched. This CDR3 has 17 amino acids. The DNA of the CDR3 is TGTGCCAGCAGTGAGAAGCACGGGACAGGGAACAATCAGCCCCAGCATTTT. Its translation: CASSEKHGTGNNQPQHF.

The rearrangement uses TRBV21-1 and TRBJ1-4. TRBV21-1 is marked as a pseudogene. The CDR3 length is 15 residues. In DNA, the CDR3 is TGTGCCAGCAGCCCCGCGGGAGCAACTAATGAAAAACTGTTTTTT. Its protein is CASSPAGATNEKLFF.

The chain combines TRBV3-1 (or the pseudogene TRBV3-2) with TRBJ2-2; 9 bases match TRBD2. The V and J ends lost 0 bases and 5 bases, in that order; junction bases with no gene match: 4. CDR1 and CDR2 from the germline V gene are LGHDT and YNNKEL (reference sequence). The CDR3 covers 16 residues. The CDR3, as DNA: TGTGCCAGCAGCCAAGATCTAGCGGGGTTGACCGGGGAGCTGTTTTTT. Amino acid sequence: CASSQDLAGLTGELFF.

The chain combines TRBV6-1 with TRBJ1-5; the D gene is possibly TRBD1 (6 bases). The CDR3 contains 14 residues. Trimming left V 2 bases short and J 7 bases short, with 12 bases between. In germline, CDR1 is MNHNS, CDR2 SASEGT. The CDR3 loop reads CASSETTGTQPQHF. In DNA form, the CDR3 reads TGTGCCAGCAGTGAAACTACGGGGACACAGCCCCAGCATTTT.

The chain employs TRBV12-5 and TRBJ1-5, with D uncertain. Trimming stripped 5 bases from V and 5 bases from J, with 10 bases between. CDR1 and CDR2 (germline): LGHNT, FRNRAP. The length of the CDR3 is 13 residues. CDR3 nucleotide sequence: TGTGCTAGTGGTCCGGGTTGGGATCAGCCCCAGCATTTT. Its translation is CASGPGWDQPQHF.

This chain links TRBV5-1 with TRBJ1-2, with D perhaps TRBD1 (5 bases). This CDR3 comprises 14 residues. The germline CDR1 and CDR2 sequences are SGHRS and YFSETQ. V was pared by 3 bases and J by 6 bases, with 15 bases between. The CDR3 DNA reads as TGCGCCAGCAGCTGGGGACGGGGAGGCGATGGCTACACCTTC. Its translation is CASSWGRGGDGYTF.

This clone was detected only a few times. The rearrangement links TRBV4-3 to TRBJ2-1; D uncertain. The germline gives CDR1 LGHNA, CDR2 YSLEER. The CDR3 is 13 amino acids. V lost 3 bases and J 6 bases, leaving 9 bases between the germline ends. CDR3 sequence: CASSQGAANEQFF. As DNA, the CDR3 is TGCGCCAGCAGCCAGGGCGCTGCCAATGAGCAGTTCTTC.

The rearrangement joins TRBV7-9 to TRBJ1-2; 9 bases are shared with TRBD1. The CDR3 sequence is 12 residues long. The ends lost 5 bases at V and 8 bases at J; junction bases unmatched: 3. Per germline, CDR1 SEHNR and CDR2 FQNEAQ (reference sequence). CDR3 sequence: CASSRTGDGYTF. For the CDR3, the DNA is TGTGCCAGCAGCCGGACAGGGGACGGCTACACCTTC.

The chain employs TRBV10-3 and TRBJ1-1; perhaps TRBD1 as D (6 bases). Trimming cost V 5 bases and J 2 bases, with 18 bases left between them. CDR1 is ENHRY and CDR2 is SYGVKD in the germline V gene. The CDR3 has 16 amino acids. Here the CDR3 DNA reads TGTGCCATCAGTCAGACTTTACAGGGTCTTAACACTGAAGCTTTCTTT. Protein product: CAISQTLQGLNTEAFF.

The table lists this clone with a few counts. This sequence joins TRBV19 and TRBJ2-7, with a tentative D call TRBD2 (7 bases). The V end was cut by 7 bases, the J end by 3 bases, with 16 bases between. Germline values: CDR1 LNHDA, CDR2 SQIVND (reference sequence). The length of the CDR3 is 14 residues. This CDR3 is CASTRGGIGYEQYF. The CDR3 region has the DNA TGTGCCAGTACGAGGGGGGGGATTGGCTACGAGCAGTACTTC.

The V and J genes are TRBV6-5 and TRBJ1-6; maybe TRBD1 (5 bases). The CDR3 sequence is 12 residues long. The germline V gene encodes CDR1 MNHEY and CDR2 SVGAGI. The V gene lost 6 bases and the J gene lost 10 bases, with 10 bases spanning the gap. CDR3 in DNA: TGTGCCAGCAGCCAGGGTCTCTCACCCCTCCACTTT. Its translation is CASSQGLSPLHF.

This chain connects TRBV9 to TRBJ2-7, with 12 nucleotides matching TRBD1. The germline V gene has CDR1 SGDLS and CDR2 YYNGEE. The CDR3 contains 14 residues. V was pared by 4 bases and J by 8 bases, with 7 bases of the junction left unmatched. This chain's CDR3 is CASSPAGQGAKQYF. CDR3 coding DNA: TGTGCCAGCAGCCCCGCGGGACAGGGGGCGAAGCAGTACTTC.